This is a list of T cell receptor beta chains from one sample in a study of follicular helper T cells after annual influenza vaccination. TCRdb keeps only in-frame clones here, not all; method: immunoSEQ multiplex PCR. The data contain a few thousand clones, approximately 80% of them singletons. The source was CXCR5+ CD38- circulating T follicular helper cells from blood, collected on the day of influenza vaccination. Receptor source: an adult who received the influenza vaccine. Both conserved end residues are part of each CDR3. A D gene is named only where the DNA matches it firmly. Size tells how often a clone was seen (once, few, many) or the class of an expanded clone, and some rows leave it out.

clone_size: NA; d_call: NA; j_call: TRBJ1-6; v_call: TRBV7-4; cdr3_aa: CASSLVGGSSYNSPLHF; cdr3_nt: TGTGCCAGCAGCTTAGTGGGCGGTAGCTCCTATAATTCACCCCTCCACTTT
clone_size: NA; d_call: NA; j_call: TRBJ1-1; v_call: TRBV12-2; cdr3_aa: CASRPLEEAFF; cdr3_nt: TGTGCAAGTCGCCCTCTCGAGGAAGCTTTCTTT
clone_size: few; d_call: NA; j_call: TRBJ2-7; v_call: TRBV18; cdr3_aa: CASSPTDNSYEQYF; cdr3_nt: TGTGCCAGCTCACCAACCGACAACTCCTACGAGCAGTACTTC
clone_size: NA; d_call: NA; j_call: TRBJ1-1; v_call: TRBV11-3; cdr3_aa: CASGVGLTNTEAFF; cdr3_nt: TGTGCCAGCGGGGTCGGGCTGACGAACACTGAAGCTTTCTTT
clone_size: NA; d_call: NA; j_call: TRBJ2-3; v_call: TRBV4-3; cdr3_aa: CASSLQTGTDTSTDTQYF; cdr3_nt: TGCGCCAGCAGCCTTCAGACAGGGACTGATACTAGCACAGATACGCAGTATTTT
clone_size: NA; d_call: NA; j_call: TRBJ2-7; v_call: TRBV6-9; cdr3_aa: CASSSESGSYEQYF; cdr3_nt: TGTGCCAGCAGTTCGGAATCAGGGTCCTACGAGCAGTACTTC
clone_size: NA; d_call: NA; j_call: TRBJ2-6; v_call: TRBV4-3; cdr3_aa: CASSDMTLSGANVLTF; cdr3_nt: TGCGCCAGCAGTGACATGACCCTCTCTGGGGCCAACGTCCTGACTTTC
clone_size: NA; d_call: NA; j_call: TRBJ2-1; v_call: TRBV9; cdr3_aa: CASSVEDGSEGFF; cdr3_nt: TGTGCCAGCAGCGTAGAGGACGGATCCGAGGGGTTCTTC
clone_size: NA; d_call: NA; j_call: TRBJ1-1; v_call: TRBV10-1; cdr3_aa: CASSETTTVRLETEAFF; cdr3_nt: TGCGCCAGCAGTGAGACGACGACAGTACGTTTAGAGACTGAAGCTTTCTTT
clone_size: NA; d_call: TRBD1; j_call: TRBJ2-7; v_call: TRBV19; cdr3_aa: CASGQGYEQYF; cdr3_nt: TGTGCCAGCGGACAGGGCTACGAGCAGTACTTC
clone_size: NA; d_call: NA; j_call: TRBJ1-6; v_call: TRBV11-1; cdr3_aa: CASSLDYNSPLHF; cdr3_nt: TGTGCCAGCAGCCTCGACTATAATTCACCCCTCCACTTT
clone_size: NA; d_call: TRBD2; j_call: TRBJ2-3; v_call: TRBV9; cdr3_aa: CASSVLAGITDTQYF; cdr3_nt: TGTGCCAGCAGCGTTCTAGCGGGGATCACAGATACGCAGTATTTT
clone_size: NA; d_call: TRBD1; j_call: TRBJ2-1; v_call: TRBV7-9; cdr3_aa: CASSLTGGASNEQFF; cdr3_nt: TGTGCCAGCAGCCTAACAGGGGGCGCGAGTAATGAGCAGTTCTTC
clone_size: NA; d_call: NA; j_call: TRBJ2-6; v_call: TRBV5-5; cdr3_aa: CASSSGDSGANVLTF; cdr3_nt: TGTGCCAGCAGCTCCGGGGACTCTGGGGCCAACGTCCTGACTTTC
clone_size: few; d_call: NA; j_call: TRBJ1-2; v_call: TRBV5-1; cdr3_aa: CASSLAPGTENYGYTF; cdr3_nt: TGCGCCAGCAGCCTAGCACCGGGGACCGAGAACTATGGCTACACCTTC
clone_size: NA; d_call: NA; j_call: TRBJ1-2; v_call: TRBV7-9; cdr3_aa: CASSQRTGQTNYGYTF; cdr3_nt: TGTGCCAGCAGCCAAAGGACGGGACAAACCAACTATGGCTACACCTTC
clone_size: NA; d_call: TRBD2; j_call: TRBJ2-2; v_call: TRBV9; cdr3_aa: CASSVELAGRNTGELFF; cdr3_nt: TGTGCCAGCAGCGTAGAACTAGCGGGGCGCAACACCGGGGAGCTGTTTTTT
clone_size: NA; d_call: NA; j_call: TRBJ1-5; v_call: TRBV2; cdr3_aa: CASNEGGNQPQHF; cdr3_nt: TGTGCCAGCAACGAAGGCGGCAATCAGCCCCAGCATTTT
clone_size: NA; d_call: TRBD2; j_call: TRBJ2-5; v_call: TRBV28; cdr3_aa: CASTLAAEETQYF; cdr3_nt: TGTGCCAGCACACTAGCGGCGGAAGAGACCCAGTACTTC
clone_size: NA; d_call: NA; j_call: TRBJ1-3; v_call: TRBV6-5; cdr3_aa: CASKTGSSGNTIYF; cdr3_nt: TGTGCCAGCAAGACGGGTAGCTCTGGAAACACCATATATTTT
clone_size: NA; d_call: NA; j_call: TRBJ1-1; v_call: TRBV6-1; cdr3_aa: CASSVQITNTEAFF; cdr3_nt: TGTGCCAGCAGTGTTCAAATAACGAACACTGAAGCTTTCTTT
clone_size: NA; d_call: NA; j_call: TRBJ1-4; v_call: TRBV5-1; cdr3_aa: CASSLGGKANEKLFF; cdr3_nt: TGCGCCAGCAGCTTGGGGGGGAAGGCTAATGAAAAACTGTTTTTT
clone_size: NA; d_call: NA; j_call: TRBJ1-2; v_call: TRBV29-1; cdr3_aa: CSVVWTVRVPYGYTF; cdr3_nt: TGCAGCGTTGTGTGGACTGTACGGGTTCCCTATGGCTACACCTTC